Listed below are T cell receptor beta chains from one sample, sequenced in a study of blood T cell repertoires in COVID-19. The assay was immunoSEQ multiplex PCR, and TCRdb's table has in-frame clones only and misses some. The sample carries 30,000 or so clones, about four fifths recorded once. What was sequenced was peripheral blood. The receptors come from a man aged 50-59 years with acute or convalescent COVID-19. Each CDR3 is given with its conserved first and last residue. Each record gives: clone size, D gene, J gene, V gene, CDR3 protein, CDR3 DNA. D genes are given only for firm matches. The size field is filled for only some rows; it gives once, few, many or a size class.

>-|TRBD2|TRBJ2-1|TRBV5-1
CASSLQPGLAGVEQFF
TGCGCCAGCAGCTTACAACCGGGACTAGCGGGAGTTGAGCAGTTCTTC
>once|-|TRBJ1-2|TRBV19
CASSILGYGYTF
TGTGCCAGTAGTATTCTCGGCTATGGCTACACCTTC
>-|-|TRBJ1-1|TRBV12-3/TRBV12-4
CASSLGSYTEAFF
TGTGCCAGCAGTTTGGGCAGCTATACTGAAGCTTTCTTT
>-|-|TRBJ1-1|TRBV7-9
CASREGNTEAFF
TGTGCCAGCAGAGAGGGTAACACTGAAGCTTTCTTT
>few|TRBD1|TRBJ1-1|TRBV5-1
CASSVNRGRNTEAFF
TGCGCCAGCAGCGTGAACAGGGGGAGGAACACTGAAGCTTTCTTT
>-|-|TRBJ2-3|TRBV7-8
CASSILLRGGTDTQYF
TGTGCCAGCAGCATCCTGTTGCGCGGGGGCACAGATACGCAGTATTTT
>-|TRBD2|TRBJ2-6|TRBV6-6
CASSPRHGGRAGANVLTF
TGTGCCAGCAGTCCCAGACACGGGGGGAGGGCTGGGGCCAACGTCCTGACTTTC
>-|-|TRBJ2-7|TRBV5-1
CASSLEAGTYEQYF
TGCGCCAGCAGCTTGGAGGCAGGTACCTACGAGCAGTACTTC
>-|-|TRBJ1-1|TRBV6-5
CASSLLGGEKTEAFF
TGTGCCAGCAGCCTCCTGGGGGGTGAGAAGACTGAAGCTTTCTTT
>-|TRBD1|TRBJ1-2|TRBV30
CAWSALPGTGVRGYTF
TGTGCCTGGAGTGCACTCCCCGGGACAGGGGTCCGTGGCTACACCTTC
>once|TRBD2|TRBJ2-5|TRBV7-8
CASSLARAGGGETQYF
TGTGCCAGCAGCTTAGCGCGGGCGGGGGGCGGCGAGACCCAGTACTTC
>few|TRBD2|TRBJ2-7|TRBV11-2
CASSLDRASGLYEQYF
TGTGCCAGCAGCTTAGATAGGGCTAGCGGGCTCTACGAGCAGTACTTC
>-|TRBD2|TRBJ2-7|TRBV11-2
CASTIRGGRGHEQYF
TGTGCCAGCACCATTCGGGGGGGTCGTGGTCACGAGCAGTACTTC
>-|-|TRBJ2-5|TRBV4-1
CASSQDPGDQETQYF
TGCGCCAGCAGCCAAGACCCGGGGGACCAAGAGACCCAGTACTTC